Listed here are 27 T cell receptor beta chains from one sample, sequenced in a study of identical twins. One entry per CDR3 protein results from TCRdb running MiXCR on the 5' RACE reads. The table records approximately 630,000 distinct CDR3 sequences, under 8.5% of them present only once. These records were also assigned to another study, of yellow fever vaccine responses in identical twins.

The specimen was PBMCs. The receptors come from a woman aged 18-30 years in good health.

This clonotype turned up a few times. V is TRBV4-1 and J is TRBJ2-5; D tentatively fits TRBD1 or TRBD2 (5 bases each). Per the germline V gene, CDR1 is MGHRA and CDR2 is YSYEKL. CDR3 length equals 14 residues. V gave up 5 bases and J gave up 0 bases, with 10 bases separating them. The CDR3 nucleotides are TGCGCCAGCAGCGCCTGGGGGTACCAAGAGACCCAGTACTTC. Protein: CASSAWGYQETQYF.

Many counts were recorded for this clonotype. The CDR3 nucleotides are TGTGCCACCAGTGACCCAGGAGACGGATTACCCATGGATAGCAATCAGCCCCAGCATTTT. This codes for CATSDPGDGLPMDSNQPQHF. The rearrangement joins TRBV24-1 to TRBJ1-5; D not resolved. The CDR3 has 20 amino acids. The ends were cut back, 4 bases at V and 0 bases at J, with 24 bases in the middle. Per the germline V gene, CDR1 is KGHDR and CDR2 is SFDVKD.

In this sample, this clonotype turned up a few times. The rearrangement links TRBV10-3 to TRBJ2-5; TRBD2 matches at 7 bases. V lost 8 bases, J lost 4 bases, and 7 bases stayed unmatched. CDR3 length: 13 residues. Germline V CDR1 and CDR2: ENHRY, SYGVKD. The CDR3 bases are TGTGCCATCTTGCGGGAGCTGGGAGAGACCCAGTACTTC. Translation gives CAILRELGETQYF.

Ten or more counts support this clonotype. This sequence joins TRBV14 and TRBJ2-1; no reliable D call. Deletions cut 0 bases from V and 9 bases from J, with 9 bases between. Germline V gene lookup returns CDR1 SGHDN and CDR2 FVKESK. This CDR3 spans 13 amino acids. This chain's CDR3 is CASSQDITGEQFF. Written as DNA, the CDR3 is TGTGCCAGCAGCCAAGATATTACGGGTGAGCAGTTCTTC.

This chain connects TRBV19 to TRBJ2-7; TRBD1 aligns across 8 bases. Germline CDR1 and CDR2: LNHDA and SQIVND (reference sequence). The CDR3 runs to 15 residues. With 3 bases clipped from V and 3 bases from J, the junction kept 7 bases outside the gene matches. The CDR3 here is CASSISTGGYYEQYF. CDR3 bases: TGTGCCAGTAGTATTTCAACAGGGGGTTACTACGAGCAGTACTTC.

This clonotype was seen many times. The chain links TRBV20-1 to TRBJ2-1; weak D call: TRBD2 (6 bases). The CDR3 spans 12 residues. The V gene lost 8 bases and the J gene lost 3 bases, with 11 bases spanning the gap. CDR1 and CDR2 from the germline V gene are DFQATT and SNEGSKA (reference sequence). Written as DNA, the CDR3 is TGCAGTATATCAGCGGGCTACAATGAGCAGTTCTTC. Translation gives CSISAGYNEQFF.

This clonotype appeared many times. The chain employs TRBV29-1 and TRBJ2-5; D not resolved. This CDR3 comprises 13 residues. CDR1 SQVTM and CDR2 ANQGSEA come from the germline V gene. The V end lost 7 bases, the J end lost 4 bases, and 16 bases lay between the germline ends. CDR3 coding DNA: TGCAGCGGAGGAGAACTGTCGTCAGAGACCCAGTACTTC. Residues: CSGGELSSETQYF. The full variable domain, completed using reference TRBV29-1 and TRBJ2-5, is SAVISQKPSRDICQRGTSLTIQCQVDSQVTMMFWYRQQPGQSLTLIATANQGSEATYESGFVIDKFPISRPNLTFSTLTVSNMSPEDSSIYLCSGGELSSETQYFGPGTRLLVL.

The rearrangement uses TRBV6-5 and TRBJ2-7; D perhaps matches TRBD2 (6 bases). Germline assignment: CDR1 MNHEY and CDR2 SVGAGI. The CDR3 consists of 16 residues. Trimming removed 0 bases from V and 0 bases from J, with 12 bases in between. The CDR3 nucleotides are TGTGCCAGCAGTTACTCAGCGCGGGGTAACTCCTACGAGCAGTACTTC. This encodes CASSYSARGNSYEQYF.

This clonotype was detected ten times or more. This chain joins TRBV27 and TRBJ2-7; 8 nucleotides line up with TRBD1. Looked up from germline, CDR1 is MNHEY and CDR2 is SMNVEV (reference sequence). The CDR3 consists of 14 residues. The V gene end was trimmed by 2 bases and the J gene end by 3 bases; junction bases not matched to a gene: 3. CDR3 protein: CASSLQGANYEQYF. The CDR3 DNA reads TGTGCCAGCAGTTTACAGGGGGCCAACTACGAGCAGTACTTC.

J is TRBJ1-6 and V is TRBV10-3, with 7 bases identical to TRBD1. This CDR3 comprises 15 residues. Trimming at V came to 4 bases and at J to 7 bases, leaving 7 bases not matched to a gene. Per the germline V gene, CDR1 is ENHRY and CDR2 is SYGVKD. CDR3 amino acids: CAISGDRVGNSPLHF. As DNA, the CDR3 is TGTGCCATCAGTGGCGACAGGGTTGGGAATTCACCCCTCCACTTT.

The CDR3 sequence: CSARDNSNSPLHF. The CDR3 DNA follows: TGCAGTGCTAGAGATAATTCTAATTCACCCCTCCACTTT. V usage is TRBV20-1 and J usage is TRBJ1-6; D not certain. The germline V gene has CDR1 DFQATT and CDR2 SNEGSKA (reference sequence). The CDR3 consists of 13 residues. Trimming removed 0 bases at V and 6 bases at J, with 6 bases between.

This clonotype has just a few counts. The CDR3 is CSVGGEDPNEQFF. The CDR3 nucleotides are TGCAGCGTCGGGGGAGAGGATCCGAATGAGCAGTTCTTC. The rearrangement uses TRBV29-1 and TRBJ2-1; TRBD2 might be the D (6 bases). The length of the CDR3 is 13 residues. Trimming took off 6 bases at V and 7 bases at J, with 16 bases between the two ends. The germline V gene has CDR1 SQVTM and CDR2 ANQGSEA.

This chain connects TRBV12-3 or TRBV12-4 to TRBJ2-1, with 7 positions matching TRBD1. This CDR3 contains 15 residues. After removal of 5 bases from V and 6 bases from J, the junction contained 10 bases not matched to a gene. CDR3 loop: CASSQDRASVNEQFF. In DNA, the CDR3 is TGTGCCAGCAGTCAAGACAGGGCCAGTGTCAATGAGCAGTTCTTC.

The rearrangement joins TRBV2 to TRBJ1-5; TRBD1 is a possible D gene (5 bases). Trimming took off 2 bases at V and 3 bases at J, with 14 bases between the two ends. The CDR3 spans 16 residues. The V gene's germline CDR1 is SNHLY and CDR2 FYNNEI. In nucleotides, the CDR3 is TGTGCCAGCAGTGAAAGCGGGAGGGACTTCAATCAGCCCCAGCATTTT. It specifies CASSESGRDFNQPQHF.

This chain joins TRBV12-3 or TRBV12-4 and TRBJ1-5; the D is unclear. The CDR3 has 14 residues. The V gene lost 5 bases and the J gene lost 4 bases, with 12 bases spanning the gap. The CDR3 DNA reads as TGTGCCAGCAGTCCGAAGAGGGTTAATCAGCCCCAGCATTTT. Amino acids: CASSPKRVNQPQHF.

The chain is built from TRBV28 and TRBJ2-1, with 10 bases aligning to TRBD2. CDR3 length: 15 amino acids. V lost 3 bases to trimming and J lost 8 bases; unmatched junction nucleotides: 7. Looked up from germline, CDR1 is MDHEN and CDR2 is SYDVKM. CDR3 nucleotides: TGTGCCAGCAGTTTTAAAGCGGGAGGGCCTGATGAGCAGTTCTTC. Its protein product is CASSFKAGGPDEQFF.

The chain recombines TRBV21-1 with TRBJ2-7. TRBV21-1 is annotated as a pseudogene. The CDR3 sequence is 11 residues long. The chain's CDR3 is CASSYLWEQYV. DNA for the CDR3: TGTGCCAGCAGCTACCTCTGGGAGCAGTACGTC.

This chain uses TRBV29-1 with TRBJ2-1, with 8 bases identical to TRBD2. From germline, CDR1 is SQVTM and CDR2 ANQGSEA. CDR3 length: 19 amino acids. After removal of 2 bases from V and 5 bases from J, the junction contained 20 bases not matched to a gene. The CDR3, as DNA: TGCAGCGTTGAAATACGATCCCCCCACCGGGGGGGGCCACACAATGAGCAGTTCTTC. Translated, it gives CSVEIRSPHRGGPHNEQFF.

J is TRBJ1-1 and V is TRBV6-1, with D possibly matching TRBD1 (6 bases). Deletions cut 7 bases from V and 0 bases from J, with 18 bases between. CDR1 and CDR2 (germline): MNHNS, SASEGT. The CDR3 is made up of 16 amino acids. In nucleotides, the CDR3 is TGTGCCAGCATAAAGAAGGGGGTGGGCATGAACACTGAAGCTTTCTTT. Translation gives CASIKKGVGMNTEAFF.

This chain connects TRBV7-9 to TRBJ1-5; D is uncertain. Trimming left V 4 bases short and J 5 bases short, with 6 bases between. The CDR3 loop spans 12 amino acids. Germline CDR1 reads SEHNR; CDR2 reads FQNEAQ (reference sequence). The CDR3 reads CASSSAHQPQHF. CDR3 in DNA: TGTGCCAGCAGCTCGGCACATCAGCCCCAGCATTTT.

In its sample, this clonotype was seen many times. The chain links TRBV7-9 to TRBJ2-1; 9 nucleotides match TRBD1. Germline V gives CDR1 SEHNR, CDR2 FQNEAQ (reference sequence). This CDR3 has 15 amino acids. J was trimmed by 7 bases and V by 4 bases; bases with no gene match: 8. Here the CDR3 reads CASSSTGTGRNEQFF. CDR3 sequence (DNA): TGTGCCAGCAGCTCTACTGGGACAGGGAGGAATGAGCAGTTCTTC.

This clonotype came up many times. V usage is TRBV28 and J usage is TRBJ2-1; possible D gene TRBD2, 6 bases. The V gene lost 3 bases and the J gene lost 1 base, with 13 bases spanning the gap. The CDR3 runs 16 residues. CDR1 and CDR2 (germline): MDHEN, SYDVKM. CDR3 nucleotides: TGTGCCAGCAGTTTTTGGGGGACTCCTTCCTACAATGAGCAGTTCTTC. Its protein product is CASSFWGTPSYNEQFF.

The V call is TRBV20-1, the J call TRBJ2-1, with 7 positions matching TRBD1. Germline-derived CDR1 and CDR2 are DFQATT and SNEGSKA (reference sequence). The CDR3 runs to 13 residues. The V gene end was trimmed by 6 bases and the J gene end by 7 bases; junction bases not matched to a gene: 9. CDR3 sequence (DNA): TGCAGTGCAGACAGGGTAACGGGGAATGAGCAGTTCTTC. Protein product: CSADRVTGNEQFF.

This rearrangement joins TRBV14 to TRBJ2-7, with TRBD2 matching over 11 bases. Germline CDR1 is SGHDN and CDR2 is FVKESK. The V segment lost 0 bases and the J segment 4 bases; nucleotides outside the gene matches: 5. This CDR3 region has 16 residues. The CDR3 coding sequence is TGTGCCAGCAGCCAAGATGAGACTAGCGGGGTATACGAGCAGTACGTC. Its translation is CASSQDETSGVYEQYV.

This clonotype was seen a few times. The V gene is TRBV11-1, the J gene TRBJ2-1, with D possibly being TRBD2 (7 bases). Germline CDR1 reads SGHAT; CDR2 reads FQDESV (reference sequence). Trimming cost V 1 base and J 2 bases, with 21 bases left between them. CDR3 size: 19 residues. CDR3 sequence (DNA): TGTGCCAGCAGCTTAGAGGCTTTAGGGGGGAGGGCCCCCTACAATGAGCAGTTCTTC. Translated, it gives CASSLEALGGRAPYNEQFF.

This clonotype was seen only a few times. The V call is TRBV5-8, the J call TRBJ2-1; D not resolved. V was cut by 4 bases and J by 7 bases, with 15 bases left in between. Per germline, CDR1 SGHTS and CDR2 YDEGEE. This CDR3 is 14 amino acids long. The CDR3 spells CASSELRALNEQFF. As DNA, the CDR3 is TGTGCCAGCAGCGAGCTCCGAGCCCTTAATGAGCAGTTCTTC.

This clonotype has a count of ten or more. The rearrangement uses TRBV5-1 and TRBJ1-5; D gene ambiguous. Deletions cut 4 bases from V and 0 bases from J, with 11 bases between. The germline V gene has CDR1 SGHRS and CDR2 YFSETQ. The CDR3 has 15 residues. CDR3 region: CASSVDGYSNQPQHF. In DNA, the CDR3 is TGCGCCAGCAGCGTGGATGGGTATAGCAATCAGCCCCAGCATTTT.